The source of this T cell receptor beta chain is a study of technical replicates of blood from several donors. Profiled with immunoSEQ multiplex PCR; TCRdb holds only in-frame clones, not every one. The repertoire holds roughly 60,000 clones, with 90% to 95% as singletons. Sequenced input: PBMCs. The clonotype originates from a human donor in good health. Some clones in this sample may be carry-over from other donors' samples.

CDR3 amino acids: CASSQDARGSYEQYF. The CDR3 coding sequence is TGCGCCAGCAGCCAAGACGCGCGGGGGTCCTACGAGCAGTACTTC. The V gene is TRBV4-3, the J gene TRBJ2-7, with TRBD2 matching over 7 bases. This CDR3 is 15 amino acids long. Germline loops: CDR1 LGHNA, CDR2 YSLEER. V trimming: 0 bases; J trimming: 1 base; junction bases outside the gene matches: 3.